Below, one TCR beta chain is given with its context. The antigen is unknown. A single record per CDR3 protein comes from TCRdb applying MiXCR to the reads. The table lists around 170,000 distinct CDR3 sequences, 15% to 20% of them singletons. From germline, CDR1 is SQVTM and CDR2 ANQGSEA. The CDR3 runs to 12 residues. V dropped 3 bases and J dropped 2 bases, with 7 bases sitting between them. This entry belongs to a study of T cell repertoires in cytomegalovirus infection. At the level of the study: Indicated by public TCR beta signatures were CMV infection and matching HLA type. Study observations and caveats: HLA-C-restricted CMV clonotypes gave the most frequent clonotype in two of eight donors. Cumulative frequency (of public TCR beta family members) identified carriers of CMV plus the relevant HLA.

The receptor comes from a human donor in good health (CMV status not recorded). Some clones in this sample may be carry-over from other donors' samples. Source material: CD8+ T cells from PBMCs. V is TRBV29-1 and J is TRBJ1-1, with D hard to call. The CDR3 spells CSVEDANTEAFF. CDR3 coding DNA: TGCAGCGTTGAGGACGCCAACACTGAAGCTTTCTTT.